This T cell receptor (beta chain) was identified during a study of CD8+CD57+ T cells in acquired aplastic anemia. Trimming stripped 3 bases from V and 4 bases from J, with 9 bases between. The CDR3 contains 13 residues. From germline, CDR1 is SQVTM and CDR2 ANQGSEA. Sequencing involved patients with CD8+CD57+ cell expansion previously shown by flow cytometry. Genomic DNA was employed as the template in profiling TCR beta VDJ and CDR3. One entry per CDR3 protein, called by TCRdb with MiXCR from the reads. This sample has 100,000 to 150,000 distinct CDR3 sequences, with approximately 40% found just once. In regard to this clonotype: The CDR3 does not end in the conserved phenylalanine or tryptophan, so this is likely a read error.

The source of this sequence is a human donor with aplastic anemia. The chain links TRBV29-1 to TRBJ2-2; D gene uncertain. The specimen sequenced was sorted CD4+, CD8+, or CD8+CD57+ T cells (not recorded which) from PBMCs. Here the CDR3 reads CSVDLAATGELFS. Written as DNA, the CDR3 is TGCAGCGTTGATTTGGCGGCCACCGGGGAGCTGTTTTCT.